The source of this T cell receptor (beta chain) is a study of CD8 T cells in Susac syndrome. Study details: Patients with Susac syndrome were therapy-naive, on corticosteroids, or on intravenous immunoglobulin alone at blood draw.

With respect to this clonotype: Its antigen is still unknown.

Random-hexamer reverse transcription was applied to roughly 0.5 to 1 ug RNA. TCRdb itself ran the immunoSEQ multiplex PCR reads through MiXCR, one entry per CDR3 protein. Here the sample spans around 150,000 distinct CDR3 sequences, approximately 96% being singletons. Findings and limits, study-wide: No clonal expansion appeared among CD4+ T cells in Susac patients.

The sample comprised CD4+ T cells from PBMCs. The clonotype was recovered from a human donor with Susac syndrome.

The CDR3 spells CASSLARGQPQHF. The CDR3 DNA is TGTGCCAGCAGTTTAGCCAGGGGCCAGCCCCAGCATTTT. The chain is built from TRBV12-3 or TRBV12-4 and TRBJ1-5; TRBD1 is a possible D gene (6 bases). The CDR3 sequence is 13 residues long. The V end lost 0 bases, the J end lost 7 bases, and 7 bases lay between the germline ends.